These 29 T cell receptor beta chains were all obtained from the same sample, sequenced in a study of T cell repertoires in cytomegalovirus infection. Which antigens these TCRs recognize remains unknown. Using its own MiXCR run on the reads, TCRdb lists one record per CDR3 protein. The sample records tens of thousands of distinct CDR3 sequences, roughly 25% being singletons. Sequenced material: CD8+ T cells from cultured PBMCs, taken from culture after CMV antigen stimulation. Receptor source: a human donor in good health (CMV status not recorded). Some clones in this sample may be carry-over from other donors' samples.

CDR3 sequence reads: CATSGSYNEQFF. As DNA, the CDR3 is TGTGCCACCAGTGGTTCCTACAATGAGCAGTTCTTC. The genes are TRBV24-1 and TRBJ2-1; D unresolved. The V gene lost 5 bases and the J gene lost 1 base, with 2 bases spanning the gap. The CDR3 has 12 residues. Per the germline V gene, CDR1 is KGHDR and CDR2 is SFDVKD.

This clonotype was counted between two and nine times. V gene TRBV13 combines with J gene TRBJ1-2; D possibly corresponds to TRBD1 (5 bases). The germline V gene encodes CDR1 PRHDT and CDR2 FYEKMQ (reference sequence). Trimming took 6 bases from V and 3 from J, leaving 11 bases between them. The CDR3 is 13 residues long. The DNA for the CDR3 is TGTGCCAGCAGTTGGGACCGCTACTATGGCTACACCTTC. The encoded protein is CASSWDRYYGYTF.

The rearrangement joins TRBV6-6 to TRBJ1-2; maybe TRBD1 (5 bases). There are 11 residues in the CDR3. V lost 6 bases, J lost 4 bases, and 6 bases lay in between. The germline CDR1 and CDR2 sequences are MNHNY and SVGAGI (reference sequence). CDR3 coding DNA: TGTGCCAGCAGGGACACCTATGGCTACACCTTC. Translation gives CASRDTYGYTF.

The chain uses TRBV20-1 and TRBJ2-4; D not certain. This CDR3 spans 13 amino acids. CDR1 is DFQATT, CDR2 SNEGSKA, per germline (reference sequence). Trimming removed 5 bases from V and 6 bases from J, with 14 bases in between. The CDR3 DNA sequence: TGCAGTGCTGGTAGAGCGACGGGAAACATTCAGTACTTC. Amino acid sequence: CSAGRATGNIQYF.

This chain connects TRBV12-3 or TRBV12-4 to TRBJ1-6; D is unclear. CDR3 size: 15 residues. Deletions cut 5 bases from V and 9 bases from J, with 17 bases between. CDR3 sequence reads: CASSDDKEGSSPLHF. For the CDR3, the DNA is TGTGCCAGCAGTGACGACAAAGAGGGATCTTCACCCCTCCACTTT.

This clonotype appeared many times. J is TRBJ1-5 and V is TRBV11-3; D is ambiguous. Germline CDR1 is SGHNT and CDR2 is YENEEA. The length of the CDR3 is 15 residues. Trimming removed 3 bases at V and 5 bases at J, with 14 bases between. DNA of the CDR3: TGTGCCAGCAGCTTTTCGGGTCGGAGGTATCAGCCCCAGCATTTT. It encodes CASSFSGRRYQPQHF.

This clonotype was recorded many times. The gene calls are TRBV11-3 and TRBJ1-3, with 7 bases aligning to TRBD1. Trimming removed 5 bases from V and 0 bases from J; junction bases left unmatched: 7. Germline assignment: CDR1 SGHNT and CDR2 YENEEA. The CDR3 runs to 16 residues. CDR3 nucleotide sequence: TGTGCCAGCAGCCCACGGACAGGCTCCTCTGGAAACACCATATATTTT. This codes for CASSPRTGSSGNTIYF.

The rearrangement uses TRBV4-3 and TRBJ2-5, with D uncertain. Germline assignment: CDR1 LGHNA and CDR2 YSLEER. The ends were cut back, 0 bases at V and 1 base at J, with 12 bases in the middle. CDR3 length: 16 residues. This CDR3 reads CASSQDGGLSQETQYF. The CDR3 bases are TGCGCCAGCAGCCAAGATGGTGGCCTCAGCCAAGAGACCCAGTACTTC.

This sequence joins TRBV11-3 and TRBJ2-5; perhaps TRBD2 as D (5 bases). From germline, CDR1 is SGHNT and CDR2 YENEEA. V shed 5 bases and J shed 3 bases, with 16 bases lying between them. The CDR3 totals 15 residues. In nucleotides, the CDR3 is TGTGCCAGCAGCCCGCGTTCGAGCGGCAAAGAGACCCAGTACTTC. It yields the protein CASSPRSSGKETQYF.

This clonotype was seen repeatedly, ten times or more. The rearrangement uses TRBV12-3 or TRBV12-4 and TRBJ1-1; D is unresolved. The CDR3 is 12 amino acids. V was trimmed by 7 bases and J by 1 base, leaving 7 bases between them. DNA of the CDR3: TGTGCCAGCACTTGGGCGAACACTGAAGCTTTCTTT. Protein product: CASTWANTEAFF.

This clonotype was detected only a few times. CDR3 loop: CASSPLRVGETQYF. As DNA, the CDR3 is TGTGCCAGCAGTCCATTACGGGTGGGAGAGACCCAGTACTTC. The rearrangement uses TRBV28 and TRBJ2-5, with D unresolved. The CDR3 loop spans 14 amino acids. Trimming stripped 5 bases from V and 4 bases from J, with 14 bases between. Germline V lookup: CDR1 MDHEN, CDR2 SYDVKM.

This clonotype was counted many times. V is TRBV12-3 or TRBV12-4 and J is TRBJ2-7; 9 bases match TRBD1. The CDR3 covers 12 residues. The V gene end was trimmed by 6 bases and the J gene end by 4 bases; junction bases not matched to a gene: 1. In DNA, the CDR3 is TGTGCCAGCAGCGACAGGGGGTACGAGCAGTACTTC. Encoded protein: CASSDRGYEQYF.

The chain recombines TRBV6-2 or TRBV6-3 with TRBJ2-1; D remains unclear. Germline lookup yields CDR1 MNHEY and CDR2 SVGEGT. The V and J ends lost 5 bases and 6 bases respectively, with 20 bases between them. The CDR3 has 16 amino acids. The CDR3 coding sequence is TGTGCCAGCAGTCCTGACGTGGCGGCCTGGAGCAATGAGCAGTTCTTC. As protein: CASSPDVAAWSNEQFF.

Many counts were recorded for this clonotype. The chain couples TRBV7-9 to TRBJ1-6; 7 positions agree with TRBD1. There are 17 residues in the CDR3. The germline V gene encodes CDR1 SEHNR and CDR2 FQNEAQ (reference sequence). Trimming cost V 2 bases and J 10 bases; bases outside gene matches: 14. The CDR3 reads CASSLHDRQGGRSPLHF. The CDR3 nucleotides are TGTGCCAGCAGCTTACACGATCGTCAGGGGGGTCGATCACCCCTCCACTTT.

This clonotype was counted many times. This chain connects TRBV14 to TRBJ2-3; 7 bases match TRBD1. Germline V CDR1 and CDR2: SGHDN, FVKESK. The CDR3 totals 16 residues. V dropped 4 bases and J dropped 2; count of bases not matched to a gene: 9. The CDR3 here is CASSPPDRTHTDTQYF. The CDR3 DNA is TGTGCCAGCAGCCCCCCGGACAGGACCCACACAGATACGCAGTATTTT.

The chain is built from TRBV7-9 and TRBJ2-3; TRBD2 aligns across 11 bases. This CDR3 has 18 amino acids. Germline V gene lookup returns CDR1 SEHNR and CDR2 FQNEAQ (reference sequence). V gave up 10 bases and J gave up 1 base; unmatched junction bases: 16. The CDR3 is CAIAFETSGVVGTDTQYF. The CDR3 DNA is TGTGCCATAGCGTTTGAGACTAGCGGGGTTGTTGGCACAGATACGCAGTATTTT.

This clonotype was observed a few times. This rearrangement joins TRBV28 to TRBJ2-5, with TRBD2 matching over 9 bases. This CDR3 spans 20 amino acids. The germline CDR1 and CDR2 sequences are MDHEN and SYDVKM. J was trimmed by 2 bases and V by 3 bases; bases with no gene match: 19. CDR3 amino acids: CASSLPIRAGGPGVQETQYF. Written as DNA, the CDR3 is TGTGCCAGCAGTTTGCCCATCCGGGCGGGGGGGCCGGGAGTGCAAGAGACCCAGTACTTC.

This clonotype has a count of ten or more. The gene calls are TRBV7-2 and TRBJ1-3, with D possibly being TRBD1 (6 bases). CDR3 length: 15 residues. The ends were cut back, 3 bases at V and 4 bases at J, with 13 bases in the middle. Germline lookup yields CDR1 SGHTA and CDR2 FQGNSA. CDR3 sequence reads: CASSFGGRSGNTIYF. As DNA, the CDR3 is TGTGCCAGCAGCTTCGGGGGGCGTTCGGGAAACACCATATATTTT.

The V call is TRBV19, the J call TRBJ2-3, with D perhaps matching TRBD1 (5 bases). Germline CDR1 and CDR2: LNHDA and SQIVND (reference sequence). The CDR3 totals 17 residues. Trimming pared 5 bases from V and 0 bases from J, leaving 18 bases between. The CDR3 is CASSAYLLSGSTDTQYF. The CDR3 DNA reads TGTGCCAGTAGTGCGTACCTTTTATCAGGGAGCACAGATACGCAGTATTTT.

Only a few counts were recorded for this clonotype. The chain uses TRBV12-3 or TRBV12-4 and TRBJ2-3; TRBD2 agrees at 7 bases. The CDR3 has 14 amino acids. Losses at the gene ends were 7 bases for V and 4 bases for J; bases not matched to a gene: 8. CDR3 coding DNA: TGTGCCAGCACCCTGGCGGGAGTGGCAGATACGCAGTATTTT. Translating gives CASTLAGVADTQYF.

The V call is TRBV19, the J call TRBJ1-2, with D unclear. CDR1 and CDR2 (germline): LNHDA, SQIVND (reference sequence). Trimming removed 9 bases from V and 7 bases from J, with 15 bases in between. The CDR3 length is 12 residues. CDR3 amino acids: CASMVGGLGYTF. DNA of the CDR3: TGTGCCAGCATGGTGGGCGGCCTTGGCTACACCTTC.

This chain links TRBV30 with TRBJ1-1; D is uncertain. The V end lost 2 bases, the J end lost 0 bases, and 13 bases lay between the germline ends. Germline lookup yields CDR1 GTSNPN and CDR2 SVGIG (reference sequence). The CDR3 runs 15 residues. The CDR3 loop is CAWSSLLGVNTEAFF. The CDR3 nucleotides are TGTGCCTGGAGTTCCCTACTCGGGGTGAACACTGAAGCTTTCTTT. The full variable domain, its missing parts supplied by reference TRBV30 and TRBJ1-1, is SQTIHQWPATLVQPVGSPLSLECTVEGTSNPNLYWYRQAAGRGLQLLFYSVGIGQISSEVPQNLSASRPQDRQFILSSKKLLLSDSGFYLCAWSSLLGVNTEAFFGQGTRLTVV.

This clonotype was found a few times. The chain has TRBV15 and TRBJ2-1; D unresolved. CDR1 LNHNV and CDR2 YYDKDF come from the germline V gene (reference sequence). V lost 1 base and J 5 bases, leaving 18 bases between the germline ends. The CDR3 is 17 residues long. CDR3 DNA sequence: TGTGCCACCAGCAGAGTTGCGGACCCACGTTTTAACAATGAGCAGTTCTTC. As protein: CATSRVADPRFNNEQFF.

This clonotype was seen many times. The J gene is TRBJ1-3, the V gene TRBV11-3; unclear D gene. The CDR3 is made up of 15 amino acids. Trimming removed 7 bases at V and 4 bases at J, with 17 bases between. The germline CDR1 and CDR2 sequences are SGHNT and YENEEA. Here the CDR3 reads CASTKPGFSGNTIYF. CDR3 DNA sequence: TGTGCCAGCACAAAGCCGGGTTTTTCGGGAAACACCATATATTTT. The full variable domain, rest sourced from reference TRBV11-3 and TRBJ1-3, is EAGVVQSPRYKIIEKKQPVAFWCNPISGHNTLYWYLQNLGQGPELLIRYENEEAVDDSQLPKDRFSAERLKGVDSTLKIQPAELGDSAVYLCASTKPGFSGNTIYFGEGSWLTVV.

As regards this clonotype: This could be a read error, since a much larger clone is one nucleotide away. The chain is built from TRBV27 and TRBJ2-7; D ambiguous. Looked up from germline, CDR1 is MNHEY and CDR2 is SMNVEV (reference sequence). The CDR3 totals 13 residues. V was clipped by 3 bases and J by 7 bases, with 13 bases between them. As DNA, the CDR3 is TGTGCCAGCAGTTTGGGCTCAGCCGGGGAGCAGTACTTC. Translated, it gives CASSLGSAGEQYF.

Only a few counts were recorded for this clonotype. The chain joins TRBV28 to TRBJ1-5; D is unclear. CDR1 is MDHEN, CDR2 SYDVKM, per germline. The CDR3 is 12 amino acids. V lost 5 bases and J lost 3, with 5 bases in between. CDR3 DNA: TGTGCCAGCAGTGGACCCAATCAGCCCCAGCATTTT. Translation gives CASSGPNQPQHF.

This clonotype was seen a handful of times. The chain carries TRBV6-5 and TRBJ1-1; possibly TRBD1 for D (5 bases). This CDR3 region has 15 residues. V was pared by 2 bases and J by 8 bases, with 18 bases between. Germline CDR1 MNHEY, CDR2 SVGAGI. The CDR3 is CASSYRRDSRREAFF. CDR3 nucleotides: TGTGCCAGCAGTTACCGGAGGGACTCTCGAAGGGAAGCTTTCTTT.

CDR3 DNA sequence: TGCAGTGCTGCCCCACCGGGACAGGGGTACTATGGCTACACCTTC. Its protein is CSAAPPGQGYYGYTF. This chain connects TRBV20-1 to TRBJ1-2; 10 positions agree with TRBD1. Trimming took 5 bases from V and 3 from J; bases not matched to a gene: 9. Germline V gene lookup returns CDR1 DFQATT and CDR2 SNEGSKA (reference sequence). This CDR3 is built from 15 residues.

This clonotype was observed at least ten times. The V gene is TRBV7-9, the J gene TRBJ2-1, with a possible D match to TRBD2 (6 bases). The germline CDR1 and CDR2 sequences are SEHNR and FQNEAQ (reference sequence). This CDR3 comprises 11 residues. The germline V and J ends were trimmed by 10 bases and 7 bases, with 11 bases remaining between them. CDR3 in amino acids: CATRGANEQFF. In nucleotides, the CDR3 is TGTGCCACCCGCGGGGCGAATGAGCAGTTCTTC.